One and the same sample provided the 21 T cell receptor beta chains below, sequenced in a study of blood T cells in healthy people across ages. Sample-barcoded 5' priming and a J-beta primer mix drove a second PCR of about 7 to 11 cycles. TCRdb called the 5' RACE reads again in MiXCR, with one record for every CDR3 protein. The sample lists about 600,000 distinct CDR3 sequences, 40% to 50% seen once, with just under 25% in the top ten. Sample: blood. Receptor source: a man older than 75 in good health.

Remarks on this clonotype: A junction boundary mismatches the germline segment, possibly from a read error. The chain employs TRBV20-1 and TRBJ2-2, with 15 bases aligning to TRBD2. From germline, CDR1 is DFQATT and CDR2 SNEGSKA (reference sequence). This CDR3 is 16 amino acids long. In DNA form, the CDR3 reads TGCAGTGCTACAGGACTAGCGGGAGGGCTGACCGAGGAGCTGTTTTTT. It translates to CSATGLAGGLTEELFF.

This clonotype was observed once. The chain combines TRBV7-9 with TRBJ2-4; D is undetermined. The J call could be wrong; TRBJ2-7 is a better fit for the DNA end. The CDR3 consists of 14 residues. Germline V CDR1 and CDR2: SEHNR, FQNEAQ (reference sequence). CDR3 amino acids: CASSLVPRNYEQYF. DNA of the CDR3: TGTGCCAGCAGCTTAGTACCCAGGAACTACGAGCAGTACTTC.

The chain uses TRBV28 and TRBJ1-4; D is unclear. The V and J ends lost 6 bases and 5 bases respectively, with 10 bases between them. Germline CDR1 reads MDHEN; CDR2 reads SYDVKM. The CDR3 has 13 residues. CDR3 nucleotides: TGTGCCAGCAGACCGACAAGGAATGAAAAACTGTTTTTT. It is translated as CASRPTRNEKLFF.

This chain connects TRBV12-3 or TRBV12-4 to TRBJ2-7; maybe TRBD1 (5 bases). The CDR3 extends over 12 amino acids. Trimming removed 0 bases at V and 7 bases at J, with 7 bases between. The CDR3 sequence is CASSLAQGEQYF. CDR3 DNA sequence: TGTGCCAGCAGTTTAGCGCAGGGTGAGCAGTACTTC.

The CDR3 coding sequence is TGTGCCAGCAGCGTTGGCCAGCCCTCCTACGAGCAGTACTTC. Protein product: CASSVGQPSYEQYF. The V and J genes are TRBV7-9 and TRBJ2-7; D is ambiguous. Germline V gene data show CDR1 as SEHNR and CDR2 as FQNEAQ (reference sequence). Trimming removed 5 bases from V and 0 bases from J, with 11 bases in between. CDR3 length equals 14 residues.

This clonotype has more than one count but fewer than ten. The V gene is TRBV20-1, the J gene TRBJ2-4, with 7 bases matching TRBD1. The J call may be incorrect, as the DNA end agrees better with TRBJ2-7. Germline assignment: CDR1 DFQATT and CDR2 SNEGSKA (reference sequence). The CDR3 is made up of 14 amino acids. The CDR3 coding sequence is TGCAGTGCTAAGAGGACAGGCCAGAACTACGAGCAGTACTTC. Translated: CSAKRTGQNYEQYF.

This clonotype was counted only a few times. The gene calls are TRBV6-6 and TRBJ1-6, with 9 bases identical to TRBD1. Trimming at V came to 6 bases and at J to 16 bases, leaving 10 bases not matched to a gene. In germline, CDR1 is MNHNY, CDR2 SVGAGI (reference sequence). CDR3 length: 13 residues. CDR3 sequence (DNA): TGTGCCAGCAGGACGGGACAGGGTAGGGGACTCCACTTT. This sequence encodes CASRTGQGRGLHF.

The sample holds many counts of this clonotype. This rearrangement joins TRBV6-1 to TRBJ2-7; 16 bases agree with TRBD2. Trimming took 5 bases from V and 2 from J; bases not matched to a gene: 9. There are 18 residues in the CDR3. The germline CDR1 and CDR2 sequences are MNHNS and SASEGT. Here the CDR3 reads CASSRGLAGGNVPYEQYF. CDR3 DNA sequence: TGTGCCAGCAGTAGGGGACTAGCGGGAGGGAACGTCCCCTACGAGCAGTACTTC.

The chain employs TRBV20-1 and TRBJ2-4; TRBD1 aligns across 7 bases. CDR3 length: 14 amino acids. J was trimmed by 1 base and V by 1 base; bases with no gene match: 1. Germline CDR1 is DFQATT and CDR2 is SNEGSKA (reference sequence). As DNA, the CDR3 is TGCAGTGCTAGAGTGGACAGGGCCAAAAACATTCAGTACTTC. It is translated as CSARVDRAKNIQYF.

The genes are TRBV20-1 and TRBJ1-2; no reliable D call. The CDR3 length is 11 residues. Trimming shortened V by 6 bases and J by 4 bases, and 9 bases separated the two germline ends. Germline CDR1 reads DFQATT; CDR2 reads SNEGSKA (reference sequence). The CDR3 spells CSAQPIYGYTF. In nucleotides, the CDR3 is TGCAGTGCGCAGCCTATCTATGGCTACACCTTC.

V gene TRBV24-1 combines with J gene TRBJ2-1; D is uncertain. The CDR3 loop spans 16 amino acids. Germline loops: CDR1 KGHDR, CDR2 SFDVKD. Between the trimmed V and J ends, which lost 0 bases and 4 bases, there was a span of 12 bases. CDR3 nucleotide sequence: TGTGCCACCAGTGATTTGCCCAGACAATCATACAATGAGCAGTTCTTC. It codes for CATSDLPRQSYNEQFF.

This chain links TRBV29-1 with TRBJ2-5; D call uncertain. The CDR3 length is 12 residues. From germline, CDR1 is SQVTM and CDR2 ANQGSEA. V lost 6 bases to trimming and J lost 7 bases, with 15 bases between them. The CDR3 sequence: CSVEPQKGTQYF. The CDR3 coding sequence is TGCAGCGTAGAACCCCAAAAGGGGACCCAGTACTTC.

The V call is TRBV12-3 or TRBV12-4, the J call TRBJ1-1, with 8 bases identical to TRBD1. V dropped 3 bases and J dropped 4; count of bases not matched to a gene: 4. This CDR3 has 14 residues. The CDR3 region is CASSFRGQGTEAFF. Written as DNA, the CDR3 is TGTGCCAGCAGTTTCCGAGGACAGGGCACTGAAGCTTTCTTT.

This rearrangement joins TRBV5-1 to TRBJ2-7; 9 bases agree with TRBD1. The junction had 10 bases not matched to a gene; V was cut back by 4 bases and J by 2 bases. Germline-derived CDR1 and CDR2 are SGHRS and YFSETQ. The CDR3 consists of 16 residues. The CDR3 DNA sequence: TGCGCCAGCAGCCTGTCTCCGGACAGGGGTACCTACGAGCAGTACTTC. This encodes CASSLSPDRGTYEQYF. The variable domain in full, completed from reference TRBV5-1 and TRBJ2-7, reads KAGVTQTPRYLIKTRGQQVTLSCSPISGHRSVSWYQQTPGQGLQFLFEYFSETQRNKGNFPGRFSGRQFSNSRSEMNVSTLELGDSALYLCASSLSPDRGTYEQYFGPGTRLTVT.

The genes are TRBV28 and TRBJ2-4; a weak D match, TRBD2 (5 bases). V shed 7 bases and J shed 0 bases, with 13 bases lying between them. The germline V gene encodes CDR1 MDHEN and CDR2 SYDVKM. The CDR3 totals 15 residues. The CDR3 protein is CASTGLGLAKNIQYF. In nucleotides, the CDR3 is TGTGCCAGCACTGGACTGGGGTTAGCCAAAAACATTCAGTACTTC.

V is TRBV9 and J is TRBJ2-3; no reliable D call. The CDR3 is 17 residues long. Deletions cut 1 base from V and 1 base from J, with 16 bases between. Germline CDR1 and CDR2: SGDLS and YYNGEE. The CDR3 nucleotides are TGTGCCAGCAGCGTACGATTTGAGAGTGGTGGCACAGATACGCAGTATTTT. Translation gives CASSVRFESGGTDTQYF.

This clonotype has just one count. The chain is built from TRBV10-3 and TRBJ2-1; no clear D gene. There are 11 residues in the CDR3. Germline loops: CDR1 ENHRY, CDR2 SYGVKD. V lost 10 bases and J lost 6, with 10 bases in between. The CDR3 sequence is CASESLNEQFF. CDR3 in DNA: TGTGCCAGCGAGAGTCTCAATGAGCAGTTCTTC.

This clonotype was counted only a few times. The chain joins TRBV20-1 to TRBJ2-5, with 7 nucleotides matching TRBD2. V shed 0 bases, J shed 4 bases, and the junction held 11 bases outside the gene matches. Germline CDR1 DFQATT, CDR2 SNEGSKA (reference sequence). The CDR3 contains 16 residues. The CDR3 loop is CSARDFSGTTLETQYF. CDR3 DNA sequence: TGCAGTGCTAGAGATTTTTCCGGGACTACCTTAGAGACCCAGTACTTC.

The rearrangement links TRBV6-5 to TRBJ1-2; D is ambiguous. The ends were cut back, 4 bases at V and 6 bases at J, with 15 bases in the middle. This CDR3 has 14 amino acids. Germline V gene lookup returns CDR1 MNHEY and CDR2 SVGAGI. CDR3 DNA sequence: TGTGCCAGCAGTTGGAGTCCCGGGGTCAATGGCTACACCTTC. This encodes CASSWSPGVNGYTF.

The gene calls are TRBV6-2 or TRBV6-3 and TRBJ2-7, with TRBD2 matching over 10 bases. V was pared by 8 bases and J by 0 bases, with 10 bases of the junction left unmatched. This CDR3 region has 16 residues. The germline V gene has CDR1 MNHEY and CDR2 SVGEGT. CDR3 coding DNA: TGTGCCAGCGGGGAACTAGCGGGGAGGAGCTCCTACGAGCAGTACTTC. Translation: CASGELAGRSSYEQYF.

The rearrangement links TRBV7-9 to TRBJ2-1, with D possibly TRBD2 on 5 matching bases. V was trimmed by 7 bases and J by 3 bases, leaving 16 bases between them. Germline loops: CDR1 SEHNR, CDR2 FQNEAQ (reference sequence). This CDR3 region has 15 residues. The CDR3 here is CASNTGRGGYNEQFF. The CDR3 nucleotides read TGTGCCAGCAACACGGGTCGAGGAGGCTACAATGAGCAGTTCTTC.